This T cell receptor beta chain was recovered during a study of control samples from healthy donors and cancer patients. The CDR3 totals 11 residues. V gave up 0 bases and J gave up 9 bases, with 2 bases separating them. Germline CDR1 and CDR2: KGHDR and SFDVKD. The repertoire was sequenced with immunoSEQ multiplex PCR; TCRdb's copy has only in-frame clones and lacks some. The table shows some 140,000 clones, with about nine tenths occurring only once. Material for sequencing was blood. J is TRBJ2-1 and V is TRBV24-1, with D unclear. The clonotype was recovered from a man aged 25-40 years in good health. CDR3 in amino acids: CATSDLIEQFF. The CDR3 nucleotides are TGTGCCACCAGTGATTTGATTGAGCAGTTCTTC.